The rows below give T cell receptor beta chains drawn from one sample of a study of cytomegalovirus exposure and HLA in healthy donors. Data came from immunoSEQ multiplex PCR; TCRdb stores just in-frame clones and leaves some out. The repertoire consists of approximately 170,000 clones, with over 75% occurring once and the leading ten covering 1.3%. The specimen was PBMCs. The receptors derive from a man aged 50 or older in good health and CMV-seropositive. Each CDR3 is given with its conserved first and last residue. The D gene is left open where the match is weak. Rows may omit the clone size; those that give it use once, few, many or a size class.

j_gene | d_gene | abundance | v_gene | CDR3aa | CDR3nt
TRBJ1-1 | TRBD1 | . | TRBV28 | CASGLQGAYAEAFF | TGTGCCAGCGGTCTACAGGGGGCCTACGCTGAAGCTTTCTTT
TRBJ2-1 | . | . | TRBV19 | CASSISSYNEQFF | TGTGCCAGTAGTATTAGCTCCTACAATGAGCAGTTCTTC
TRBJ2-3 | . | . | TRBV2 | CASSVSSSNPDTQYF | TGTGCCAGCAGCGTTAGTTCAAGCAACCCAGATACGCAGTATTTT
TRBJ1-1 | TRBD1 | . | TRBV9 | CASSVAPNRGNEAFF | TGTGCCAGCAGCGTAGCGCCTAACAGGGGAAATGAAGCTTTCTTT
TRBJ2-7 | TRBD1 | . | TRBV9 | CASSPTGGRAYEQYF | TGTGCCAGCAGCCCGACAGGGGGCCGGGCCTACGAGCAGTACTTC
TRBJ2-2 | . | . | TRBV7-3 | CASSLGPGIGELFF | TGTGCCAGCAGCCTGGGGCCGGGTATCGGGGAGCTGTTTTTT
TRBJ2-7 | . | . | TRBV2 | CASSTEGQYF | TGTGCCTCCTCCACCGAGGGGCAGTACTTC
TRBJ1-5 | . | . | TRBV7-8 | CASSQRSMTASNQPQHF | TGTGCCAGCAGTCAACGTTCGATGACAGCTAGCAATCAGCCCCAGCATTTT
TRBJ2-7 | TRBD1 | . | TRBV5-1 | CASSPQGGTGAYEQYF | TGCGCCAGCAGCCCCCAGGGTGGGACAGGGGCCTACGAGCAGTACTTC
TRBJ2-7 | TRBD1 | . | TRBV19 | CASSIGGTGFHEQYF | TGTGCCAGTAGTATAGGAGGGACAGGGTTCCACGAGCAGTACTTC
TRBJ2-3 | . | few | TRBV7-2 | CASSLLLDTQYF | TGTGCCAGCAGCCTACTATTAGATACGCAGTATTTT
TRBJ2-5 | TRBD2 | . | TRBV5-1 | CASSRASGQETQYF | TGCGCCAGCAGTCGGGCTAGCGGCCAAGAGACCCAGTACTTC
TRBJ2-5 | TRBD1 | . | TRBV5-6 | CASSADRAQETQYF | TGTGCCAGCAGCGCAGACAGGGCCCAAGAGACCCAGTACTTC
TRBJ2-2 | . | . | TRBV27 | CASTWDILNTGELFF | TGTGCCAGCACCTGGGACATCCTGAACACCGGGGAGCTGTTTTTT
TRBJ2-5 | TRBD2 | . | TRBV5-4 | CASGRTSATQETQYF | TGTGCCAGCGGGAGGACTAGCGCCACCCAAGAGACCCAGTACTTC
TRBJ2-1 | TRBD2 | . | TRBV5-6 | CASSPTSGRVYEQFF | TGTGCCAGCAGCCCTACTAGCGGGAGGGTATATGAGCAGTTCTTC
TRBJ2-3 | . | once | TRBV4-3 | CASSPHSLSGTDTQYF | TGCGCCAGCAGCCCTCATAGTTTGTCGGGCACAGATACGCAGTATTTT
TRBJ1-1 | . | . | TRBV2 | CASSEVRDMAAFF | TGTGCCAGCAGTGAAGTGAGGGACATGGCGGCTTTCTTT
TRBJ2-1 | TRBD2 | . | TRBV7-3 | CASSSTSGAGYNEQFF | TGTGCCAGCAGCTCAACTAGCGGGGCCGGCTACAATGAGCAGTTCTTC
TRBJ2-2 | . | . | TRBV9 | CASSGGLTTGELFF | TGTGCCAGCAGCGGGGGACTGACCACCGGGGAGCTGTTTTTT
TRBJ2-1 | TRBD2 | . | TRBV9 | CASSVGLAAISYNEQFF | TGTGCCAGCAGCGTGGGACTAGCGGCTATCTCCTACAATGAGCAGTTCTTC
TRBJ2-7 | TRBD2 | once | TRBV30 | CAWTQTSGVSYEQYF | TGTGCCTGGACCCAAACTAGCGGGGTCTCCTACGAGCAGTACTTC
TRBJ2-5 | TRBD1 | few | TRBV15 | CATSRNNRGRRETQYF | TGTGCCACCAGCAGAAACAACAGGGGTCGTCGGGAGACCCAGTACTTC
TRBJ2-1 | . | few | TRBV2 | CASSEGRSINEQFF | TGTGCCAGCAGTGAGGGTAGGAGCATTAATGAGCAGTTCTTC
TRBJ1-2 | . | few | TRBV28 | CASSLFGAAYGYTF | TGTGCCAGCAGTTTATTTGGGGCAGCCTATGGCTACACCTTC
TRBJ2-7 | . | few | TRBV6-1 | CASTETKLVAYEQYF | TGTGCCAGCACCGAAACGAAACTAGTTGCCTACGAGCAGTACTTC
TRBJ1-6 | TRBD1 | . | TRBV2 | CASSFDRGYSPLHF | TGTGCCAGCAGTTTCGACAGGGGGTATTCACCCCTCCACTTT
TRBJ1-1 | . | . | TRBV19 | CASSPRQELNTEAFF | TGTGCCAGTAGTCCCCGACAGGAACTGAACACTGAAGCTTTCTTT
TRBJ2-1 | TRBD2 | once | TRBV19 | CASSTSGSSYNEQFF | TGTGCCAGTAGTACGAGCGGGAGCTCCTACAATGAGCAGTTCTTC
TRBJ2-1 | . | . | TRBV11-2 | CASSLGGGYPGGEQFF | TGTGCCAGCAGCTTAGGGGGGGGCTACCCCGGGGGTGAGCAGTTCTTC
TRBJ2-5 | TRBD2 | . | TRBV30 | CAWRAWTSGVWGTQYF | TGTGCCTGGAGGGCATGGACTAGCGGGGTATGGGGGACCCAGTACTTC
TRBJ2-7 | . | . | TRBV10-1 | CASSESGFHEQYF | TGCGCCAGCAGTGAATCCGGGTTCCACGAGCAGTACTTC
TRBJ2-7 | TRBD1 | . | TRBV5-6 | CASRPGTGSYEQYF | TGTGCCAGCAGACCCGGGACAGGTTCCTACGAGCAGTACTTC
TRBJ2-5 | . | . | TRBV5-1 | CASSLGLAFGTQYF | TGCGCCAGCAGCTTGGGATTAGCATTTGGGACCCAGTACTTC
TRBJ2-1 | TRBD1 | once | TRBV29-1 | CSVFGTGSYNEQFF | TGCAGCGTTTTTGGGACAGGGTCCTACAATGAGCAGTTCTTC
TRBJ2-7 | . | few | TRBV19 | CASSPDFLGRYEQYF | TGTGCCAGTAGTCCCGACTTTTTAGGGAGGTACGAGCAGTACTTC
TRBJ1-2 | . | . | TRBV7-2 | CASSLTGLRGYTF | TGTGCCAGCAGCTTAACGGGGTTGCGGGGCTACACCTTC
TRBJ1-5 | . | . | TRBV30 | CAWSPERGGDQPQHF | TGTGCCTGGAGTCCCGAGAGAGGGGGTGATCAGCCCCAGCATTTT
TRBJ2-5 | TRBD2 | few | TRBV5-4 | CASSITGLVMETQYF | TGTGCCAGCAGCATTACGGGACTAGTGATGGAGACCCAGTACTTC
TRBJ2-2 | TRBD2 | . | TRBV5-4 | CASSPGLAGVMNTGELFF | TGTGCCAGCAGCCCGGGACTAGCGGGAGTGATGAACACCGGGGAGCTGTTTTTT
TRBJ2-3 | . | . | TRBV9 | CASSVEARGTDTQYF | TGTGCCAGCAGCGTAGAAGCGCGTGGTACAGATACGCAGTATTTT
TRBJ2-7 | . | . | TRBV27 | CASSLTPPGEQYF | TGTGCCAGCAGTTTAACCCCACCAGGGGAGCAGTACTTC
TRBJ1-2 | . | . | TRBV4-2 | CASSQGGNYGYTF | TGTGCCAGCAGCCAGGGCGGGAACTATGGCTACACCTTC
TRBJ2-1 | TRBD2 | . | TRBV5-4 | CASSAGTSGGAIDEQFF | TGTGCCAGCAGCGCCGGGACTAGCGGGGGGGCCATCGATGAGCAGTTCTTC
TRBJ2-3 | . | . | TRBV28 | CASSPLGLDTQYF | TGTGCCAGCAGTCCACTCGGACTGGATACGCAGTATTTT
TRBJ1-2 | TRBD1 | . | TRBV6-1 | CASSELRDRGGYTF | TGTGCCAGCAGTGAATTAAGGGACAGGGGTGGCTACACCTTC
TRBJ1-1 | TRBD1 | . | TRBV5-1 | CASSEKTGQGNTEAFF | TGCGCCAGCAGCGAAAAAACGGGACAGGGGAACACTGAAGCTTTCTTT
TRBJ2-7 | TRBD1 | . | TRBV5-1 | CASTTGTGTYEQYF | TGCGCCAGCACAACCGGGACAGGGACCTACGAGCAGTACTTC
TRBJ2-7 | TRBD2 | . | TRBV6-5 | CASRSGTNYEQYF | TGTGCCAGCAGATCCGGGACTAACTACGAGCAGTACTTC
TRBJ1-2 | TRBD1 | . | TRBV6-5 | CATSVPPDRGSGYTF | TGTGCCACCTCAGTACCACCTGACAGGGGCAGTGGCTACACCTTC
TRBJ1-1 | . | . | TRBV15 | CATSTNRENTEAFF | TGTGCCACCAGCACCAACAGGGAGAACACTGAAGCTTTCTTT
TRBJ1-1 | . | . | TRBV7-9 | CASSFSQNTEAFF | TGTGCCAGCAGCTTTAGTCAGAACACTGAAGCTTTCTTT
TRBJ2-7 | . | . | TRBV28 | CASSLPGQSYEQYF | TGTGCCAGCAGCCTACCGGGACAATCCTACGAGCAGTACTTC
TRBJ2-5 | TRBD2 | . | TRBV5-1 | CASRTSGGAEETQYF | TGCGCCAGCAGAACTAGCGGGGGGGCCGAAGAGACCCAGTACTTC
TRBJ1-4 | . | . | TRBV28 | CASTGGNEKLFF | TGTGCCAGCACCGGGGGAAATGAAAAACTGTTTTTT